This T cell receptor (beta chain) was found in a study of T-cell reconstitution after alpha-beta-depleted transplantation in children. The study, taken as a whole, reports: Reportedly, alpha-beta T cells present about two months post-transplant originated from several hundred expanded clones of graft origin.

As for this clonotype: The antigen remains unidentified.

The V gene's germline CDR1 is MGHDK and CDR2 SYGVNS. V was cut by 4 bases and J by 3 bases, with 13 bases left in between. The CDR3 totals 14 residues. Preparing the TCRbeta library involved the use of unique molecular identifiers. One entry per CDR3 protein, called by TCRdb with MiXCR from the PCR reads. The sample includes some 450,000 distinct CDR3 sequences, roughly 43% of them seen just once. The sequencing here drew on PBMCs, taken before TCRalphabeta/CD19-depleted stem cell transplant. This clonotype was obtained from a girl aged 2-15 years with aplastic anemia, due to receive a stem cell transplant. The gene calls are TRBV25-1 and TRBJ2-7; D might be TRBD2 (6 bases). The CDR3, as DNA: TGTGCCAGCAGTGGTGTGGCGGGGAGCTACGAGCAGTACTTC. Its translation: CASSGVAGSYEQYF.